A single TCR beta chain is shown here with its context. Without the conserved terminal phenylalanine or tryptophan, this CDR3 likely stems from a read error. The sample originates from a study of tumor and adjacent non-tumor tissue in lung cancer. TCRbeta libraries were built with three rounds of nested PCR, modified from ARM-PCR. Using its own MiXCR run on the multiplex PCR reads, TCRdb lists one record per CDR3 protein. The data hold approximately 90,000 distinct CDR3 sequences, with about 67% observed a single time. RNA was extracted from bulk tissue without any cell sorting. V lost 3 bases and J lost 14, with 8 bases in between. In germline, CDR1 is MDHEN, CDR2 SYDVKM. This CDR3 contains 11 residues.

The source is a man aged 60-69 years with non-small cell lung cancer. The chain has TRBV28 and TRBJ1-6, with unresolved D. The sequencing sample was made of lung tumor tissue. CDR3 DNA: TGTGCCAGCAGTTTTGACCCCTCCCTCCACTAT. Amino acids: CASSFDPSLHY.